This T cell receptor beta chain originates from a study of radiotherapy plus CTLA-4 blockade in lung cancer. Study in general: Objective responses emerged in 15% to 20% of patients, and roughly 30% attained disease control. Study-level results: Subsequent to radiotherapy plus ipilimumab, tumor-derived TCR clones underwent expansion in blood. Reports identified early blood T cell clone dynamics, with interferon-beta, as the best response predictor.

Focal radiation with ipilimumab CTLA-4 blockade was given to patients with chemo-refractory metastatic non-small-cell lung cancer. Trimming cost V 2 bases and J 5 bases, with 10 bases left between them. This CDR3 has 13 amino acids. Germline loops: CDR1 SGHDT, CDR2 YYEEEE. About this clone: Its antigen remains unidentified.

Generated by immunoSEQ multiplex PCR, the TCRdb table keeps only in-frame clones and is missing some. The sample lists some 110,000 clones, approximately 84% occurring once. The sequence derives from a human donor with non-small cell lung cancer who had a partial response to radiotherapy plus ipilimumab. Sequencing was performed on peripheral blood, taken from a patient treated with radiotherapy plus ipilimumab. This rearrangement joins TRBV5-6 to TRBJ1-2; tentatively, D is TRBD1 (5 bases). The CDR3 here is CASSFQGGYGYTF. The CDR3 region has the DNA TGTGCCAGCAGCTTTCAGGGAGGGTATGGCTACACCTTC.